This TCR beta chain was sequenced for a study of cytomegalovirus exposure and HLA in healthy donors. PCR primers comprised 60 Vbeta and 13 Jbeta primers. Profiling relied on immunoSEQ multiplex PCR, and the TCRdb table lists in-frame clones only, not all of them. The table has just over 85,000 clones, over 60% seen once. CDR3 size: 15 residues. Unmatched junction bases numbered 3, after V lost 3 bases and J lost 5 bases. Germline V gene data show CDR1 as MNHNS and CDR2 as SASEGT. As for the donors, each was a healthy bone marrow donor. The specimen sequenced was PBMCs. V is TRBV6-1 and J is TRBJ2-5; 13 nucleotides align to TRBD2. The source of this sequence is a man between 35 and 55 years old in good health and CMV-seronegative. DNA of the CDR3: TGTGCCAGCAGTGAGACTAGCGGGGGGTACGAGACCCAGTACTTC. It translates to CASSETSGGYETQYF.